These T cell receptor beta chains were read from a single sample in a study of blood T cell repertoires in COVID-19. Sequencing was performed with immunoSEQ multiplex PCR; in TCRdb, only in-frame clones are kept and a portion is missing. The table includes some 240,000 clones, 65% to 85% detected once. Sequenced sample: peripheral blood. The receptors shown here come from a human donor in a cohort sampled during active COVID-19. Both conserved end residues are part of each CDR3. Fields, in order: CDR3 length, clone size, V gene, J gene, D gene, CDR3 DNA, CDR3 protein. The D gene is left open where the match is weak. Rows give clone size only sometimes, using once, few, many, or a class for an expanded clone.

17	NA	TRBV9	TRBJ1-3	NA	TGTGCCAGCAGCCTAACCAGACAGGTGGGATCTGGAAACACCATATATTTT	CASSLTRQVGSGNTIYF
17	NA	TRBV28	TRBJ2-2	TRBD2	TGTGCCAGCACCCCTTTGGGAGGGCTTGGTGCGGGCGGGGAGCTGTTTTTT	CASTPLGGLGAGGELFF
15	NA	TRBV3-1/TRBV3-2	TRBJ2-5	TRBD2	TGTGCCAGCAGCCTTTTTAGCGGGAACAGGGAGACCCAGTACTTC	CASSLFSGNRETQYF
16	NA	TRBV7-9	TRBJ1-5	TRBD1	TGTGCCAGCAGCTTAGGGACAGGGAGCGGCAATCAGCCCCAGCATTTT	CASSLGTGSGNQPQHF
14	NA	TRBV5-1	TRBJ1-1	NA	TGCGCCAGCAGCTTGCTTCTCGGGAACACTGAAGCTTTCTTT	CASSLLLGNTEAFF
14	NA	TRBV25-1	TRBJ1-2	NA	TGTGCCAGCAGTGATCGGACAGATAACTATGGCTACACCTTC	CASSDRTDNYGYTF
13	once	TRBV7-2	TRBJ2-3	NA	TGTGCCAGTGGAGAGAGTATCACAGATACGCAGTATTTT	CASGESITDTQYF
13	NA	TRBV5-6	TRBJ1-1	TRBD1	TGTGCCAGCAGGAGATCCGGGACAGGTGAAGCTTTCTTT	CASRRSGTGEAFF
15	NA	TRBV19	TRBJ1-4	TRBD1	TGTGCCAGTAGCGTGATGACAGGGCCTAATGAAAAACTGTTTTTT	CASSVMTGPNEKLFF
16	NA	TRBV6-2/TRBV6-3	TRBJ2-7	NA	TGTGCCAGCAGTTACTCGACGGGGACACTCTCCTACGAGCAGTACTTC	CASSYSTGTLSYEQYF
15	NA	TRBV3-1/TRBV3-2	TRBJ2-3	TRBD2	TGTGCCAGCAGCCAAGGGGTAGCGGGAGGGGATACGCAGTATTTT	CASSQGVAGGDTQYF
17	once	TRBV9	TRBJ2-1	TRBD1	TGTGCCAGCAGCGTAGGGGAGGGGACAGGGGGCGTCGATGAGCAGTTCTTC	CASSVGEGTGGVDEQFF
13	NA	TRBV5-1	TRBJ2-7	NA	TGCGCCAGCAGCTTGCAGGGATCTTACGAGCAGTACTTC	CASSLQGSYEQYF
11	NA	TRBV3-1/TRBV3-2	TRBJ2-7	NA	TGTGCCAGCAGCCAGGCGGGCGAGCAGTACTTC	CASSQAGEQYF
15	NA	TRBV13	TRBJ1-2	TRBD1	TGTGCCAGCAGCCCAGAAGGGACAGGGCTCTATGGCTACACCTTC	CASSPEGTGLYGYTF
14	once	TRBV7-9	TRBJ1-4	NA	TGTGCCAGCAGCTTGCCAGGAAATAATGAAAAACTGTTTTTT	CASSLPGNNEKLFF
13	NA	TRBV2	TRBJ2-7	TRBD1	TGTGCCAGCAGTGGACAGGGGGTCTACGAGCAGTACTTC	CASSGQGVYEQYF
15	NA	TRBV7-2	TRBJ2-5	TRBD2	TGTGCCAGCAGCATCGGACTAGCGGGGGCAGAGACCCAGTACTTC	CASSIGLAGAETQYF
18	NA	TRBV7-2	TRBJ1-6	TRBD1	TGTGCCAGCAGCTTGACAGGGAGCCCCCTCTCCTATAATTCACCCCTCCACTTT	CASSLTGSPLSYNSPLHF
8	few	TRBV4-1	TRBJ2-1	NA	TGCGCCAGCAGCCGAGGCGTCTTC	CASSRGVF
12	NA	TRBV7-9	TRBJ1-5	NA	TGTGCCAGCAGCCCCATAGATCAGCCCCAGCATTTT	CASSPIDQPQHF
14	NA	TRBV27	TRBJ1-2	NA	TGTGCCAGCAGTTTAAGGGGACACCTCTATGGCTACACCTTC	CASSLRGHLYGYTF
14	few	TRBV29-1	TRBJ2-1	TRBD2	TGCAGCGTATCAGAGCCGCGGGACTACTATGAGCAGTTCTTC	CSVSEPRDYYEQFF
14	NA	TRBV30	TRBJ1-6	TRBD1	TGTGCCTGGAATGGGGGGCAGGGGGATTCACCCCTCCACTTT	CAWNGGQGDSPLHF
17	NA	TRBV10-3	TRBJ2-7	TRBD1	TGTGCCATCAGTGTCTCAATGTCCCGGGACAGCTCCTACGAGCAGTACTTC	CAISVSMSRDSSYEQYF
17	NA	TRBV4-2	TRBJ2-4	TRBD1	TGTGCCAGCAGCCCAGGCACAGGGGACCTAGCCAAAAACATTCAGTACTTC	CASSPGTGDLAKNIQYF
15	NA	TRBV6-6	TRBJ2-7	TRBD1	TGTGCCAGCAGACCTCAAGGGACAGGGGCCTACGAGCAGTACTTC	CASRPQGTGAYEQYF
14	NA	TRBV28	TRBJ1-2	NA	TGTGCCAGCAGAAAGGTGGGGGGACCCTATGGCTACACCTTC	CASRKVGGPYGYTF
18	once	TRBV5-1	TRBJ2-7	TRBD2	TGCGCCAGCAGCCGTGAGGTAGCGGGAGGGTGGAGCTCCTACGAGCAGTACTTC	CASSREVAGGWSSYEQYF
15	NA	TRBV7-9	TRBJ2-1	TRBD2	TGTGCCAGCAGCCGAGGACTAGCGGGAGTCAATGAGCAGTTCTTC	CASSRGLAGVNEQFF
16	NA	TRBV28	TRBJ2-1	TRBD2	TGTGCCAGCAGTTCGACGGGGCTAGCGGGAGGCAATGAGCAGTTCTTC	CASSSTGLAGGNEQFF